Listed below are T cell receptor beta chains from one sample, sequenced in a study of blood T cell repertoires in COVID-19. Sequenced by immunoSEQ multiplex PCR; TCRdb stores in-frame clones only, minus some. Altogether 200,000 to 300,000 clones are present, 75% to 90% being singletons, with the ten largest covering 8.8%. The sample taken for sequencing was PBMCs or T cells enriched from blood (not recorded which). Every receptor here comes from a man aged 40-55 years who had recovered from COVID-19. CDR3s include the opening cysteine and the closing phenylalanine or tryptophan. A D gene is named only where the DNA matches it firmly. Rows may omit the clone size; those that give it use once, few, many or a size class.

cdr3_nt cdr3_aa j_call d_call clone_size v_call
TGTGCCATCAGTAGCAGCGCGGGTAACACTGAAGCTTTCTTT CAISSSAGNTEAFF TRBJ1-1 NA NA TRBV10-3
TGTGCCAGCAGCCAGGGGGCGCGGGATACGCAGTATTTT CASSQGARDTQYF TRBJ2-3 NA NA TRBV3-1/TRBV3-2
TGTGCCAGCAGCTTACCCCCAGGGAACACTGAAGCTTTCTTT CASSLPPGNTEAFF TRBJ1-1 NA few TRBV7-9
TGTGCCAGCAGCGATCCAAGCGGAGGGCCGGATGAGCAGTTCTTC CASSDPSGGPDEQFF TRBJ2-1 NA NA TRBV7-7
TGTGCCAGCAGCCGGGGACAGGCCTCCTACAATGAGCAGTTCTTC CASSRGQASYNEQFF TRBJ2-1 TRBD1 NA TRBV3-1/TRBV3-2
TGTGCCAGCAGCCCACCCTTAGCGGTGAACTACGAGCAGTACTTC CASSPPLAVNYEQYF TRBJ2-7 NA NA TRBV6-6
TGTGCCAGTATATCAGGGGGGAACACTGAAGCTTTCTTT CASISGGNTEAFF TRBJ1-1 TRBD1 NA TRBV19
TGTGCCAGCAGCTTCGGACAGGGCCGACATAATTCACCCCTCCACTTT CASSFGQGRHNSPLHF TRBJ1-6 TRBD1 NA TRBV11-2
TGTGCCAGTACCCGAAGAGCCCAGGGTAGCTCTGGAAACACCATATATTTT CASTRRAQGSSGNTIYF TRBJ1-3 NA NA TRBV19
TGTGCCAGCAGCCCCCGGACTAGCGGGAGGGAAGAGACCCAGTACTTC CASSPRTSGREETQYF TRBJ2-5 TRBD2 NA TRBV3-1/TRBV3-2
TGTGCTAGTGGTTTGGTACCCTTTGGACAGGGGGGCGGGCCGAGGGGTTCTGGAAACACCATATATTTT CASGLVPFGQGGGPRGSGNTIYF TRBJ1-3 TRBD1 NA TRBV12-5
TGTGCCAGCAGTGCCCTTACCCTGGCGAAGGCGCGACAAAATGGAAACACCATATATTTT CASSALTLAKARQNGNTIYF TRBJ1-3 NA NA TRBV28
TGTGCCACCAGTGATCCTTGGCGGGAGAGGACAGATACGCAGTATTTT CATSDPWRERTDTQYF TRBJ2-3 TRBD2 NA TRBV24-1
TGTGCCAGCTCACTCCCAGGGGGGACGGGGGAGCAGTACTTC CASSLPGGTGEQYF TRBJ2-7 NA NA TRBV18
TGCAGCGTTGAATTGGGGCAGAGCACAGATACGCAGTATTTT CSVELGQSTDTQYF TRBJ2-3 NA NA TRBV29-1
TGTGCCAGCAGCGCTCAAGCAGGGGCTCCTAGCACAGATACGCAGTATTTT CASSAQAGAPSTDTQYF TRBJ2-3 NA NA TRBV9
TGTGCCAGCAGCCAACAAGGGGGTAACGGCTACACCTTC CASSQQGGNGYTF TRBJ1-2 NA NA TRBV7-3
TGTGCCAGCAGCCCCGCAACTCCTCACACCCAGTACTTC CASSPATPHTQYF TRBJ2-5 NA NA TRBV3-1/TRBV3-2
TGTGCCAGCAGTGAAACAGCTAACAGCAATCAGCCCCAGCATTTT CASSETANSNQPQHF TRBJ1-5 NA NA TRBV2
TGTGCCAGCAGTTTCGGACTCCGATATGGCTACACCTTC CASSFGLRYGYTF TRBJ1-2 NA few TRBV12-3/TRBV12-4
TGCGCCAGCAGCTTGGGGCTGGGGGCAAGTCAGCCCCAGCATTTT CASSLGLGASQPQHF TRBJ1-5 NA NA TRBV5-1
TGTGCCAGCAGCTTATTGCTAGCGGGGGCGAACACCGGGGAGCTGTTTTTT CASSLLLAGANTGELFF TRBJ2-2 TRBD2 NA TRBV11-2
TGTGCCAGCAGCCAAGATTCCGGGACTAGCGGAGAGACCCAGTACTTC CASSQDSGTSGETQYF TRBJ2-5 TRBD2 NA TRBV3-1/TRBV3-2
TGTGCCAGCAGCTTATATAGCGGGGGGGTCACCTACAATGAGCAGTTCTTC CASSLYSGGVTYNEQFF TRBJ2-1 TRBD2 NA TRBV11-3